This T cell receptor (beta chain) was sequenced for a study of blood T cells in healthy people across ages. For the study at large: When template switching was applied, about one barcoded beta molecule was captured per two T cells.

Using a J-beta primer mix together with a sample-barcoded 5' primer, a second PCR was run for about 7 to 12 cycles. Unique molecular identifiers of 12 random nucleotides labeled each cDNA. TCRdb fed the 5' RACE reads into MiXCR, producing one record per CDR3 protein. The data hold around 1.7 million distinct CDR3 sequences, with approximately 28% observed a single time. For every donor, a draw yielded ten milliliters of peripheral blood. For this clonotype: A much bigger clone sits one base away, suggesting this may be a read error.

The sample comprised blood. This sequence was found in a woman aged 25 to 39 in good health.

CDR3 nucleotides: TGCGCCAGCAACCAAGCGGGAGGTCCCTCCTACAATGAGCAGTTCTTC. Amino acids: CASNQAGGPSYNEQFF. V and J are TRBV5-1 and TRBJ2-1, with TRBD2 matching over 9 bases. V lost 6 bases to trimming and J lost 0 bases; unmatched junction nucleotides: 7. This CDR3 has 16 amino acids. CDR1 is SGHRS and CDR2 is YFSETQ in the germline V gene. Variable domain in full (rest from reference TRBV5-1 and TRBJ2-1): KAGVTQTPRYLIKTRGQQVTLSCSPISGHRSVSWYQQTPGQGLQFLFEYFSETQRNKGNFPGRFSGRQFSNSRSEMNVSTLELGDSALYLCASNQAGGPSYNEQFFGPGTRLTVL.